These 26 T cell receptor beta chains originate from one sample sequenced in a study of blood T cell repertoires in COVID-19. The assay was immunoSEQ multiplex PCR, and TCRdb's table has in-frame clones only and misses some. The sample contains about 170,000 clones, 80% to 95% of which appear only once. Sequences were obtained from peripheral blood. These receptors were collected from a woman between 45 and 65 years old with acute or convalescent COVID-19.

The V call is TRBV3-1 (or the pseudogene TRBV3-2), the J call TRBJ1-2; 7 bases are shared with TRBD1. The CDR3 is 15 amino acids. J lost 3 bases, V lost 4 bases, and 8 bases had no gene match. Germline CDR1 reads LGHDT; CDR2 reads YNNKEL (reference sequence). CDR3 loop: CASSPLNRGDYGYTF. Written as DNA, the CDR3 is TGTGCCAGCAGCCCCCTCAACAGGGGCGACTATGGCTACACCTTC.

This chain connects TRBV12-3 or TRBV12-4 to TRBJ1-2, with D hard to call. V was shortened by 3 bases and J by 4 bases, with 9 bases between the two germline ends. The CDR3 covers 13 residues. The CDR3 DNA reads as TGTGCCAGCAGTTTTGAGGTCACCTATGGCTACACCTTC. Translation: CASSFEVTYGYTF.

This clone was picked up one time. V is TRBV6-5 and J is TRBJ1-1, with D maybe TRBD1 (5 bases). The CDR3 is 15 amino acids. V lost 2 bases and J 8 bases, leaving 18 bases between the germline ends. Germline assignment: CDR1 MNHEY and CDR2 SVGAGI. CDR3 protein: CASSYGWGGIREAFF. The CDR3 DNA reads TGTGCCAGCAGTTACGGTTGGGGGGGTATTAGGGAAGCTTTCTTT.

This chain links TRBV2 with TRBJ1-6; maybe TRBD1 (6 bases). The CDR3 extends over 16 amino acids. Trimming took 8 bases from V and 0 from J, leaving 14 bases between them. The V gene's germline CDR1 is SNHLY and CDR2 FYNNEI. The CDR3 protein is CASGRQVGSYNSPLHF. CDR3 coding DNA: TGTGCCAGCGGGAGACAGGTCGGCTCCTATAATTCACCCCTCCACTTT.

The sample holds one count of this clone. In DNA form, the CDR3 reads TGTGCCAGCCGGGGACAGGGGGCGGGTCAGCCCCAGCATTTT. It specifies CASRGQGAGQPQHF. V is TRBV19 and J is TRBJ1-5; TRBD1 matches 12 bases. V gave up 9 bases and J gave up 6 bases; unmatched junction bases: 6. The germline V gene has CDR1 LNHDA and CDR2 SQIVND (reference sequence). The CDR3 is made up of 14 amino acids.

V and J are TRBV5-1 and TRBJ2-7; 9 bases line up with TRBD1. This CDR3 has 13 amino acids. Losses at the gene ends were 4 bases for V and 7 bases for J; bases not matched to a gene: 6. Germline V CDR1 and CDR2: SGHRS, YFSETQ. The CDR3 here is CASSRTGGWEQYF. The CDR3 DNA reads TGCGCCAGCAGCCGTACAGGGGGCTGGGAGCAGTACTTC.

This chain joins TRBV20-1 and TRBJ2-1; D is perhaps TRBD1 (6 bases). Germline CDR1 and CDR2: DFQATT and SNEGSKA (reference sequence). The CDR3 is made up of 10 amino acids. Trimming cost V 3 bases and J 11 bases, with 8 bases left between them. CDR3: CSASRGKQFF. In nucleotides, the CDR3 is TGCAGTGCTAGCAGGGGCAAGCAGTTCTTC.

The rearrangement links TRBV6-1 to TRBJ1-2, with 11 bases aligning to TRBD1. The germline V gene has CDR1 MNHNS and CDR2 SASEGT. The CDR3 runs to 14 residues. J gave up 4 bases and V 3 bases, and 1 base lay outside the gene matches. CDR3 DNA sequence: TGTGCCAGCAGTGAGGGGACAGGGGGCTATGGCTACACCTTC. As protein: CASSEGTGGYGYTF.

The chain recombines TRBV19 with TRBJ1-5; 9 bases map to TRBD1. J was trimmed by 5 bases and V by 3 bases; bases with no gene match: 14. The CDR3 is made up of 18 amino acids. CDR1 and CDR2 from the germline V gene are LNHDA and SQIVND (reference sequence). The CDR3 here is CASSMLPGQGLYYQPQHF. The CDR3 DNA reads TGTGCCAGTAGTATGTTGCCGGGACAGGGTCTCTACTATCAGCCCCAGCATTTT.

A single count supports this clone. The rearrangement joins TRBV25-1 to TRBJ1-2, with D hard to call. V was shortened by 2 bases and J by 0 bases, with 7 bases between the two germline ends. Germline lookup yields CDR1 MGHDK and CDR2 SYGVNS. This CDR3 is 14 amino acids long. The DNA of the CDR3 is TGTGCCAGCAGTGAAAGGAGCGCTAACTATGGCTACACCTTC. Amino acids: CASSERSANYGYTF.

V and J are TRBV28 and TRBJ1-2; 7 nucleotides agree with TRBD1. This CDR3 region has 14 residues. The germline CDR1 and CDR2 sequences are MDHEN and SYDVKM. The ends lost 6 bases at V and 7 bases at J; junction bases unmatched: 11. CDR3 in DNA: TGTGCCAGCAGCTCCATCACAGGGGAAGGTGGCTACACCTTC. Translation: CASSSITGEGGYTF.

The chain is built from TRBV7-9 and TRBJ2-7, with D possibly matching TRBD1 (5 bases). Trimming took 1 base from V and 0 from J, leaving 13 bases between them. This CDR3 comprises 16 residues. The V gene's germline CDR1 is SEHNR and CDR2 FQNEAQ (reference sequence). The CDR3 DNA follows: TGTGCCAGCAGCTTAGGGGCCCAGGGAAACTCCTACGAGCAGTACTTC. This codes for CASSLGAQGNSYEQYF.

The chain's CDR3 is CASSQERAIYNEQFF. The CDR3 nucleotides read TGCGCCAGCAGCCAAGAGAGGGCTATTTACAATGAGCAGTTCTTC. The chain has TRBV4-3 and TRBJ2-1, with TRBD2 as a possible D gene (5 bases). V was clipped by 0 bases and J by 4 bases, with 10 bases between them. CDR3 length: 15 residues. Germline V gives CDR1 LGHNA, CDR2 YSLEER.

This clone has a handful of counts. The genes are TRBV9 and TRBJ2-5; 8 nucleotides line up with TRBD2. Trimming removed 2 bases from V and 0 bases from J; junction bases left unmatched: 3. The CDR3 length is 15 residues. Per the germline V gene, CDR1 is SGDLS and CDR2 is YYNGEE. The CDR3 DNA sequence: TGTGCCAGCAGCGTCTCGGGGGGGTACCAAGAGACCCAGTACTTC. Translated: CASSVSGGYQETQYF.

The chain links TRBV10-3 to TRBJ2-2; a weak D match, TRBD1 (7 bases). The CDR3 covers 16 residues. V lost 6 bases, J lost 5 bases, and 19 bases lay in between. The V gene's germline CDR1 is ENHRY and CDR2 SYGVKD. The CDR3 DNA follows: TGTGCCATCAGACCCCAGGGGGGAATCAGGACCGGGGAGCTGTTTTTT. Encoded protein: CAIRPQGGIRTGELFF.

In DNA form, the CDR3 reads TGTGCCAGCAGCCCTGGGGGACAGGGGGCGGGTAAGCAGTTCTTC. This sequence encodes CASSPGGQGAGKQFF. The rearrangement links TRBV11-3 to TRBJ2-1, with 12 bases lining up with TRBD1. The CDR3 consists of 15 residues. V shed 5 bases, J shed 11 bases, and the junction held 10 bases outside the gene matches. CDR1 is SGHNT and CDR2 is YENEEA in the germline V gene.

The chain combines TRBV21-1 with TRBJ2-1; the table gives TRBD2 as D, unverified against the DNA. TRBV21-1 represents a pseudogene. The CDR3 runs to 15 residues. The CDR3 region is CASSTTGGSYNEQFF. As DNA, the CDR3 is TGTGCCAGCAGCACAACCGGGGGGTCCTACAATGAGCAGTTCTTC.

This sequence joins TRBV24-1 and TRBJ2-1; 7 nucleotides match TRBD2. The CDR3 loop spans 15 amino acids. Trimming removed 5 bases from V and 5 bases from J; junction bases left unmatched: 8. Germline V gives CDR1 KGHDR, CDR2 SFDVKD. The chain's CDR3 is CATSAFFGGNNEQFF. CDR3 nucleotides: TGTGCCACCAGTGCGTTCTTCGGGGGGAACAATGAGCAGTTCTTC.

The chain has TRBV3-1 (or the pseudogene TRBV3-2) and TRBJ2-1; 7 bases match TRBD1. V gave up 1 base and J gave up 7 bases; unmatched junction bases: 7. The CDR3 is 15 amino acids. In germline, CDR1 is LGHDT, CDR2 YNNKEL (reference sequence). The CDR3 region is CASSQGQGQYNEQFF. CDR3 nucleotides: TGTGCCAGCAGCCAAGGACAGGGTCAATATAATGAGCAGTTCTTC.

This chain links TRBV2 with TRBJ1-6; no definite D call. This CDR3 contains 14 residues. Trimming removed 5 bases from V and 5 bases from J, with 10 bases in between. The V gene's germline CDR1 is SNHLY and CDR2 FYNNEI. In DNA, the CDR3 is TGTGCCAGCAGTAAGGAGGTTAATAATTCACCCCTCCACTTT. Its protein product is CASSKEVNNSPLHF. The full variable domain, rest sourced from reference TRBV2 and TRBJ1-6, is EPEVTQTPSHQVTQMGQEVILRCVPISNHLYFYWYRQILGQKVEFLVSFYNNEISEKSEIFDDQFSVERPDGSNFTLKIRSTKLEDSAMYFCASSKEVNNSPLHFGNGTRLTVT.

The rearrangement uses TRBV30 and TRBJ1-6, with no clear D. Germline CDR1 is GTSNPN and CDR2 is SVGIG (reference sequence). V shed 0 bases and J shed 0 bases, with 9 bases lying between them. The CDR3 sequence is 16 residues long. The CDR3 DNA follows: TGTGCCTGGAGTGTATTAGAGAGCTCCTATAATTCACCCCTCCACTTT. Amino acids: CAWSVLESSYNSPLHF. The full variable domain, completed using reference TRBV30 and TRBJ1-6, is SQTIHQWPATLVQPVGSPLSLECTVEGTSNPNLYWYRQAAGRGLQLLFYSVGIGQISSEVPQNLSASRPQDRQFILSSKKLLLSDSGFYLCAWSVLESSYNSPLHFGNGTRLTVT.

The chain uses TRBV20-1 and TRBJ2-7; D gene ambiguous. V lost 3 bases and J 3 bases, leaving 3 bases between the germline ends. This CDR3 has 10 amino acids. CDR1 and CDR2 from the germline V gene are DFQATT and SNEGSKA (reference sequence). CDR3 amino acids: CSASSYEQYF. CDR3 DNA: TGCAGTGCTAGCAGCTACGAGCAGTACTTC.

The chain employs TRBV7-8 and TRBJ1-6, with D possibly being TRBD1 (6 bases). Trimming left V 5 bases short and J 5 bases short, with 19 bases between. Germline CDR1 SGHVS, CDR2 FQNEAQ. The CDR3 runs to 17 residues. The CDR3 protein is CASSPLGGSLNNSPLHF. CDR3 nucleotide sequence: TGTGCCAGCAGCCCCCTAGGGGGAAGTCTGAATAATTCACCCCTCCACTTT.

This clone has only one observation. V gene TRBV19 combines with J gene TRBJ1-6; D unclear. Deletions cut 6 bases from V and 10 bases from J, with 16 bases between. Germline assignment: CDR1 LNHDA and CDR2 SQIVND (reference sequence). The CDR3 has 14 residues. DNA for the CDR3: TGTGCCAGTAGCTTTAGAAGCCTTAACTCACCCCTCCACTTT. Translation gives CASSFRSLNSPLHF. Combining the CDR3 with reference TRBV19 and TRBJ1-6 gives the whole variable domain DGGITQSPKYLFRKEGQNVTLSCEQNLNHDAMYWYRQDPGQGLRLIYYSQIVNDFQKGDIAEGYSVSREKKESFPLTVTSAQKNPTAFYLCASSFRSLNSPLHFGNGTRLTVT.

The chain links TRBV6-5 to TRBJ2-7; 7 nucleotides line up with TRBD1. V was clipped by 6 bases and J by 6 bases; unmatched bases: 8. The CDR3 extends over 13 amino acids. Looked up from germline, CDR1 is MNHEY and CDR2 is SVGAGI. The CDR3 region has the DNA TGTGCCAGCAGGGGCACAGGGGAGCGCGAGCAGTACTTC. This encodes CASRGTGEREQYF.

A note on this clone: Its ends do not fully match the called genes, so a read error is possible. This sequence joins TRBV3-1 (or the pseudogene TRBV3-2) and TRBJ1-1; D ambiguous. From germline, CDR1 is LGHDT and CDR2 YNNKEL (reference sequence). This CDR3 is built from 15 residues. The CDR3 is CASTQGQISNTEAFF. In DNA form, the CDR3 reads TGTGCCAGCACCCAAGGGCAAATATCTAACACTGAAGCTTTCTTT.